The 23 T cell receptor gamma chains below were found in one sample sequenced in a study of gamma delta lymphoproliferative disorders and STAT genes. The receptor sequences were amplified from genomic DNA of peripheral blood mononuclear cells. TCRdb re-called the multiplex PCR reads through CATT. This table has over a thousand gamma-chain clones, approximately 8% appearing once. Sequences were obtained from blood. Receptor source: a human donor with gamma-delta T-cell large granular lymphocyte leukemia.

This clone was counted ten times or more. The chain links TRGV8 to TRGJP1. TCRdb offers no J gene call, so here the DNA was matched to germline to obtain one. The CDR3 has 17 amino acids. V lost 2 bases, J lost 0 bases, and 9 bases stayed unmatched. Germline values: CDR1 VENAVY, CDR2 YDSYNSRV. The CDR3 DNA reads as TGTGCCACCTGGGATATGAGGATGTATACCACTGGTTGGTTCAAGATATTT. This sequence encodes CATWDMRMYTTGWFKIF.

This clone is hyperexpanded (1% or more) within its sample. Other DNA sequences in this sample translate to the same CDR3. This chain joins TRGV3 and TRGJ1 or TRGJ2. TCRdb does not report a J gene; here it was assigned by matching the DNA to germline references. The length of the CDR3 is 12 residues. CDR1 and CDR2 (germline): VTNTFY, YDVSTARD (reference sequence). Losses at the gene ends were 4 bases for V and 5 bases for J; bases not matched to a gene: 5. The CDR3 sequence is CATWDWDYKKLF. In DNA form, the CDR3 reads TGTGCCACCTGGGATTGGGATTATAAGAAACTCTTT.

In this sample, this clone is medium-sized. The chain links TRGV8 to TRGJ1 or TRGJ2. The J gene was not available in TCRdb and was assigned here by matching the DNA to germline segments. V lost 3 bases, J lost 3 bases, and 8 bases stayed unmatched. CDR3 size: 14 residues. Per germline, CDR1 VENAVY and CDR2 YDSYNSRV. CDR3 sequence reads: CATWDDNPYYKKLF. In nucleotides, the CDR3 is TGTGCCACCTGGGATGATAATCCTTATTATAAGAAACTCTTT.

By share, this clone counts as medium-sized. The V call is TRGV2, the J call TRGJP2. TCRdb supplies no J gene; here it was assigned by aligning the nucleotide sequence to germline. The V and J ends lost 0 bases and 1 base, in that order; junction bases with no gene match: 11. The germline CDR1 and CDR2 sequences are EGSNGY and YDSYNSKV. This CDR3 spans 18 amino acids. The chain's CDR3 is CATWDGPDPGSSDWIKTF. The DNA for the CDR3 is TGTGCCACCTGGGACGGGCCGGACCCCGGTAGTAGTGATTGGATCAAGACGTTT.

The chain carries TRGV4 and TRGJ1 or TRGJ2. No J gene was available from TCRdb, and it was assigned here by a germline match of the DNA. Trimming at V came to 3 bases and at J to 2 bases, leaving 7 bases not matched to a gene. This CDR3 has 14 residues. The germline gives CDR1 EGSTGY, CDR2 YDSYTSSV. CDR3 residues: CATWDSLHYYKKLF. The CDR3 DNA sequence: TGTGCCACCTGGGATTCCCTGCATTATTATAAGAAACTCTTT.

V and J are TRGV9 and TRGJ1 or TRGJ2. No J segment appears in TCRdb, so it was assigned here by matching the sequence to germline. V was pared by 3 bases and J by 3 bases, with 5 bases of the junction left unmatched. The CDR3 extends over 13 amino acids. Germline CDR1 reads GITISATS; CDR2 reads ISYDGTV (reference sequence). DNA for the CDR3: TGTGCCTTGTGGGAGTCTTCTTATTATAAGAAACTCTTT. Protein: CALWESSYYKKLF.

This rearrangement joins TRGV10 to TRGJ1 or TRGJ2. TCRdb does not report a J gene; here it was assigned by matching the DNA to germline references. TRGV10 is recorded as an ORF, its role being uncertain. The V and J ends lost 11 bases and 9 bases, in that order; junction bases with no gene match: 11. The CDR3 spans 11 residues. CDR3 coding DNA: TGTGCTGCGGAGGAATTATTTAAGAAACTCTTT. Residues: CAAEELFKKLF.

Comment on this clone: It is unclear where the CDR3 begins or ends on the DNA, so no DNA is shown, and the CDR3 is as TCRdb lists it. The J gene went uncalled, whereas the V gene is TRGV8. The CDR3 contains 16 residues when both ends are counted. Germline CDR1 and CDR2: VENAVY and YDSYNSRV. The CDR3: CATWDGGNSLAVEQHF.

This clone was recorded at least ten times. The rearrangement uses TRGV8 and TRGJ1 or TRGJ2. TCRdb offers no J gene call, so here the DNA was matched to germline to obtain one. Trimming at V came to 0 bases and at J to 7 bases, leaving 3 bases not matched to a gene. The CDR3 has 12 amino acids. Germline V gene lookup returns CDR1 VENAVY and CDR2 YDSYNSRV. The CDR3 region is CATWDRHYKKLF. The CDR3 nucleotides are TGTGCCACCTGGGATAGGCACTATAAGAAACTCTTT.

This clone was found many times. The amino acid sequence in TCRdb belongs to a much larger clone and departs from this DNA's translation at residue 14, likely a sequencing read error; the sequence shown is translated from the DNA. The chain uses TRGV4 and TRGJP1. The J gene is absent in TCRdb and was assigned here via DNA matching to germline. Germline V CDR1 and CDR2: EGSTGY, YDSYTSSV. This CDR3 contains 20 residues. CDR3 in DNA: TGTGCCACCTGGGATGAGGCCTGCTGGATTACCCATACCAATGGTTGGTTCAAGATATTT. It translates to CATWDEACWITHTNGWFKIF.

By proportion, this clone is medium-sized. The V and J genes are TRGV11 and TRGJ1 or TRGJ2. TCRdb leaves out the J gene; it was filled in here by matching the DNA to germline. TRGV11 is noted as an ORF with a role that remains uncertain. This CDR3 is built from 13 residues. V gave up 12 bases and J gave up 8 bases; unmatched junction bases: 16. For the CDR3, the DNA is TGTGCCTGCCCACAGGGGGCTAGGGATAAGAAACTCTTT. Protein sequence: CACPQGARDKKLF.

This clone has at least ten counts. The gene calls are TRGV10 and TRGJ1 or TRGJ2. TCRdb leaves out the J gene; it was filled in here by matching the DNA to germline. TRGV10 is designated an ORF whose function remains uncertain. After removal of 8 bases from V and 11 bases from J, the junction contained 7 bases not matched to a gene. The CDR3 runs to 10 residues. CDR3 nucleotides: TGTGCTGCGTGGGATTGGGAGAAACTCTTT. The encoded protein is CAAWDWEKLF.

By share, this clone counts as medium-sized (0.01 to 0.1%). The chain joins TRGV8 to TRGJP1. The J gene was missing in TCRdb and was found by matching the end of the DNA to germline. Per germline, CDR1 VENAVY and CDR2 YDSYNSRV. This CDR3 has 15 amino acids. V dropped 1 base and J dropped 7; count of bases not matched to a gene: 9. CDR3 in amino acids: CATWDRGGIGWFKIF. CDR3 nucleotide sequence: TGTGCCACCTGGGATAGAGGGGGGATTGGTTGGTTCAAGATATTT.

This clone has more than one count but fewer than ten. No DNA is shown, since the ends of the CDR3 on it are uncertain; the CDR3 is the one TCRdb lists. Additional DNA sequences in this sample encode the identical CDR3. No call exists for the J gene, whereas the V gene is TRGV11. TRGV11 is recorded as an ORF, its role being uncertain. Including both end residues, the CDR3 is 17 amino acids long. This CDR3 is CTTVPAGLGSLGRFKIF.

In its sample, this clone is medium-sized (0.01 to 0.1%). The chain combines TRGV10 with TRGJ1 or TRGJ2. Assignment of the J gene here rests on matching the DNA to germline, because TCRdb gives none. TRGV10 is assigned to the ORF class and has an uncertain function. J lost 3 bases, V lost 8 bases, and 14 bases had no gene match. This CDR3 spans 15 amino acids. DNA for the CDR3: TGTGCTGCGTGGGACAATAGGACGGGTTATTATAAGAAACTCTTT. Translation: CAAWDNRTGYYKKLF.

By proportion, this clone is medium-sized. The V gene is TRGV10, the J gene TRGJ1 or TRGJ2. Since TCRdb gives no J gene, matching the DNA to germline was used here to assign it. TRGV10 is flagged as an ORF with uncertain function. Unmatched junction bases numbered 10, after V lost 8 bases and J lost 2 bases. CDR3 size: 14 residues. The CDR3 coding sequence is TGTGCTGCGTGGGAGAAAGAGTATTATTATAAGAAACTCTTT. Residues: CAAWEKEYYYKKLF.

By proportion, this clone is medium-sized (0.01 to 0.1%). V and J are TRGV10 and TRGJP1. No J segment appears in TCRdb, so it was assigned here by matching the sequence to germline. TRGV10 carries the ORF label, with uncertain function. The CDR3 is made up of 12 amino acids. After removal of 8 bases from V and 8 bases from J, the junction contained 6 bases not matched to a gene. The CDR3 DNA reads TGTGCTGCGTGGGATTCGGGTTGGTTCAAGATATTT. Its protein is CAAWDSGWFKIF.

This clone was seen only a few times. The V call is TRGV8, the J call TRGJ1 or TRGJ2. TCRdb supplies no J gene; here it was assigned by aligning the nucleotide sequence to germline. The length of the CDR3 is 12 residues. Germline lookup yields CDR1 VENAVY and CDR2 YDSYNSRV. V dropped 1 base and J dropped 8; count of bases not matched to a gene: 5. CDR3 sequence reads: CATWDSPHKKLF. CDR3 DNA: TGTGCCACCTGGGATAGTCCGCATAAGAAACTCTTT.

A note on this clone: Other DNA sequences in the sample encode the same CDR3. The J gene is TRGJP2, the V gene TRGV11. TCRdb is silent on the J gene; assignment here came from matching the DNA to germline. TRGV11 is noted as an ORF with a role that remains uncertain. The CDR3 contains 15 residues. V lost 2 bases and J lost 2; bases outside the gene matches: 2. In DNA form, the CDR3 reads TGTGCCTGCTGGATTAGGCTAAGTAGTGATTGGATCAAGACGTTT. This codes for CACWIRLSSDWIKTF.

This clone is termed medium-sized. The chain joins TRGV4 to TRGJ1 or TRGJ2. Since TCRdb gives no J gene, matching the DNA to germline was used here to assign it. CDR3 size: 13 residues. V lost 0 bases and J lost 9; bases outside the gene matches: 8. CDR1 and CDR2 from the germline V gene are EGSTGY and YDSYTSSV. CDR3 DNA: TGTGCCACCTGGGATGGGGACCCTTTTAAGAAACTCTTT. It translates to CATWDGDPFKKLF.

By its share, this clone is large (0.1 to 1%). No DNA is shown, since the ends of the CDR3 on it are uncertain; the CDR3 is the one TCRdb lists. This sample also contains other DNA sequences that code for the same CDR3. CDR3 sequence: CTTVPAGLGPRANTTGWFKIF. V gene assignment gives TRGV11, but the J gene was left uncalled. TRGV11 qualifies as an ORF whose function is uncertain. The CDR3 has 21 amino acids, counting both end residues.

By sample share, this clone is medium-sized. DNA of the CDR3: TGTGCCTTGTGGGAGGTGCTAAGGGAATATAAGAAACTCTTT. Translated: CALWEVLREYKKLF. The V call is TRGV9, the J call TRGJ1 or TRGJ2. In the absence of a J gene in TCRdb, the DNA was matched to germline to assign it here. V trimming: 0 bases; J trimming: 7 bases; junction bases outside the gene matches: 9. The CDR3 is made up of 14 amino acids. Per germline, CDR1 GITISATS and CDR2 ISYDGTV (reference sequence).

This clone is medium-sized within its sample. The V and J genes are TRGV9 and TRGJP1. TCRdb leaves out the J gene; it was filled in here by matching the DNA to germline. The CDR3 sequence is 14 residues long. The V gene's germline CDR1 is GITISATS and CDR2 ISYDGTV (reference sequence). With 2 bases clipped from V and 9 bases from J, the junction kept 9 bases outside the gene matches. The CDR3 spells CALWEATGRWFKIF. CDR3 DNA: TGTGCCTTGTGGGAGGCCACGGGACGTTGGTTCAAGATATTT.